This T cell receptor beta chain was recorded in a study of blood T cell repertoires in COVID-19. Study in general: Material from acute and convalescent COVID-19 was sourced from the United States, Italy and Spain. PBMCs, B-cell-depleted T cells, or T cells were the source of the cDNA or gDNA that made up the material.

In the original workflow: Reference gene primer amplification gave estimated nucleated cell counts. Only in-frame clones appear in the TCRdb table, and some are missing; sequencing was by immunoSEQ multiplex PCR. V and J calls and clone size come straight from that table; D and trimming were deduced from the DNA. The sample records about 64,000 clones, over 60% being singletons. The V end was cut by 5 bases, the J end by 5 bases, with 25 bases between. The germline gives CDR1 MNHNY, CDR2 SVGAGI (reference sequence). The CDR3 runs 17 residues. The source of this sequence is a human donor in a cohort sampled during active COVID-19. Sequenced input: peripheral blood. J is TRBJ2-7 and V is TRBV6-6, with D maybe TRBD2 (8 bases). CDR3 DNA: TGTGCCAGCAGTCAGGCGGCCCCCGGGAGGGGGCGCAACGAGCAGTACTTC. It translates to CASSQAAPGRGRNEQYF.